The 9 T cell receptor beta chains below all came from one sample that was sequenced in a study of monozygotic twins with inflammatory bowel disease. Reprocessing the 5' RACE reads, TCRdb reports a single entry for every CDR3 protein and omits DNA. Here the sample table reports about 130,000 distinct CDR3 sequences. The sequenced sample consisted of blood. These receptors were collected from a human donor with ulcerative colitis or Crohn's disease, or a healthy co-twin of an affected twin (not recorded which).

This rearrangement joins TRBV12-3 or TRBV12-4 to TRBJ1-3; as DNA is missing, the TRBD1 call by TCRdb cannot be tested. The CDR3 has 14 residues. The CDR3: CASSLRTTGNTIYF.

This chain uses TRBV20-1 with TRBJ2-7. Per the germline V gene, CDR1 is DFQATT and CDR2 is SNEGSKA (reference sequence). CDR3 length: 13 amino acids. The CDR3 loop reads CSASPGTAYEQYF.

This sequence joins TRBV20-1 and TRBJ2-5; the D call of TRBD2 rests on TCRdb alone, since no DNA is present to check it. CDR1 and CDR2 from the germline V gene are DFQATT and SNEGSKA (reference sequence). The CDR3 has 14 residues. This CDR3 reads CSARVTSAQETQYF.

The rearrangement links TRBV2 to TRBJ1-1. This CDR3 contains 11 residues. The germline gives CDR1 SNHLY, CDR2 FYNNEI. This CDR3 is CASSSYTEAFF.

The V call is TRBV29-1, the J call TRBJ2-1; the TCRdb D gene call, TRBD1, has no DNA to confirm it. CDR3 length: 15 amino acids. From germline, CDR1 is SQVTM and CDR2 ANQGSEA. The chain's CDR3 is CSVEKQAPVLGEQFF.

The chain recombines TRBV28 with TRBJ2-2. The germline V gene has CDR1 MDHEN and CDR2 SYDVKM. The CDR3 is 13 residues long. This CDR3 is CASSLTWQGELFF.

V and J are TRBV6-1 and TRBJ1-1; the D call of TRBD1 rests on TCRdb alone, since no DNA is present to check it. CDR1 and CDR2 (germline): MNHNS, SASEGT. CDR3 length: 14 residues. This chain's CDR3 is CASSPDRLNTEAFF.

The genes are TRBV7-8 and TRBJ2-3. This CDR3 region has 15 residues. The germline CDR1 and CDR2 sequences are SGHVS and FQNEAQ. The CDR3 sequence is CASSLGEGPHQKVYF.

V gene TRBV19 combines with J gene TRBJ2-1; TCRdb proposes TRBD2, but this gene call is untestable without DNA. The germline V gene has CDR1 LNHDA and CDR2 SQIVND (reference sequence). The CDR3 loop spans 13 amino acids. CDR3 region: CASEGDSYNEQFF.